The T cell receptor (beta chain) under discussion was sequenced for a study of tumour-infiltrating T cells in Burkitt lymphoma. This clone was picked up a small number of times. Data came from immunoSEQ multiplex PCR; TCRdb stores just in-frame clones and leaves some out. The sample contains under 15,000 clones, around 30% of which appear only once. V shed 0 bases and J 9 bases; nucleotides not matched to a gene: 9. This CDR3 has 16 amino acids. Germline V gene data show CDR1 as SNHLY and CDR2 as FYNNEI. This sequence was found in a human donor with diffuse large B-cell lymphoma. The rearrangement uses TRBV2 and TRBJ2-1; 9 bases line up with TRBD1. The specimen was tumor tissue. Written as DNA, the CDR3 is TGTGCCAGCAGTGAAGCGCGTAGGACAGGGGATCGTGAGCAGTTCTTC. This codes for CASSEARRTGDREQFF.